The rows below give T cell receptor beta chains drawn from one sample of a study of blood T cells in healthy people across ages. TCRdb re-called the 5' RACE reads with MiXCR, one entry per CDR3 protein. The sample has approximately 600,000 distinct CDR3 sequences, around 54% seen once. Sequenced: blood. These receptors were obtained from a man between 60 and 75 years old in good health. Both conserved end residues are part of each CDR3. Fields, in order: D gene, CDR3 length, clone size, V gene, J gene, CDR3 DNA, CDR3 protein. The D gene is left open where the match is weak. The size entry is marked missing in some rows and otherwise reads once, few, many or a size class.

>NA|14|NA|TRBV4-1|TRBJ2-1
TGCGCCAGCAGCCATCCTGGGACTTTTGCCGAACAGTTCTTC
CASSHPGTFAEQFF
>NA|15|NA|TRBV6-1|TRBJ1-4
TGTGCCAGCAGGGAGACTACACAGATGAATGAAAAACTGTTTTTT
CASRETTQMNEKLFF
>NA|12|NA|TRBV20-1|TRBJ2-5
TGCAGTGCCCCCGCCCCGAGGGAGACCCAGTACTTC
CSAPAPRETQYF
>NA|11|NA|TRBV12-3/TRBV12-4|TRBJ2-3
TGTGCCAGCAGTCCCGCGGGTACGCAGTATTTT
CASSPAGTQYF
>TRBD2|15|NA|TRBV10-2|TRBJ2-3
TGCGCCAGCAGACGGACTAGCGAAGGCGCAGATACGCAGTATTTT
CASRRTSEGADTQYF
>NA|15|NA|TRBV11-2|TRBJ2-4
TGTGCCAGCAGCCTAAATCCCGGAGGGGTTAACATTCAGTACTTC
CASSLNPGGVNIQYF
>NA|13|NA|TRBV11-2|TRBJ2-3
TGTGCCAGCGGGTGGAGGGGCCCAGATACGCAGTATTTT
CASGWRGPDTQYF
>NA|21|NA|TRBV25-1|TRBJ2-1
TGTGCCAGCAGTGAAGATCCCCGACCGGGACGGCCGCCCAGCTCCTACAATGAGCAGTTCTTC
CASSEDPRPGRPPSSYNEQFF
>NA|13|NA|TRBV9|TRBJ2-3
TGTGCCAGCAGCGTAGAAAGGGTCGATACGCAGTATTTT
CASSVERVDTQYF
>NA|20|few|TRBV21-1|TRBJ1-4
TGTGCCAGCAGCAAAGTGGGTTCGGGGCATATTCGGGAGAGTAATGAAAAACTGTTTTTT
CASSKVGSGHIRESNEKLFF
>NA|15|NA|TRBV6-5|TRBJ2-1
TGTGCCAGCAGATCAGTGGAGGGCTGGGCAAATGAGCAGTTCTTC
CASRSVEGWANEQFF
>TRBD2|14|NA|TRBV9|TRBJ2-1
TGTGCCAGCAGCTCGACTAGCGGGCCCAATGAGCAGTTCTTC
CASSSTSGPNEQFF
>NA|14|NA|TRBV29-1|TRBJ2-3
TGCAGCGTTGAACCAGGGGTAAGGACAGATACGCAGTATTTT
CSVEPGVRTDTQYF